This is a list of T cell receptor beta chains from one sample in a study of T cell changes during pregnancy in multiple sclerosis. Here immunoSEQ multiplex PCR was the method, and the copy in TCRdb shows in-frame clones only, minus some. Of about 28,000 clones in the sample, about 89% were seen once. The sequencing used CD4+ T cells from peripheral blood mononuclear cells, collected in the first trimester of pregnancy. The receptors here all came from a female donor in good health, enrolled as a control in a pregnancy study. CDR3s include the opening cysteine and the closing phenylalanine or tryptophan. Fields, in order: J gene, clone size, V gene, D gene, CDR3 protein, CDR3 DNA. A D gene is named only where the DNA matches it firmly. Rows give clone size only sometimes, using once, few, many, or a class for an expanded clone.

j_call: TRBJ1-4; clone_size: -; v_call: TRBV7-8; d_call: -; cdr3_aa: CASSVVRGEKLFF; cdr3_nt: TGTGCCAGCAGCGTGGTCAGGGGCGAAAAACTGTTTTTT
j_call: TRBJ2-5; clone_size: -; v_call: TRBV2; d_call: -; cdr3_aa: CASCALRSETQYF; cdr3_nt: TGTGCCAGCTGCGCTTTACGGTCGGAGACCCAGTACTTC
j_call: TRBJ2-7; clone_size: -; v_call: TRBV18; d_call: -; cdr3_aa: CASSPSYSSSYEQYF; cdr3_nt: TGTGCCAGCTCACCAAGTTACAGCAGCTCCTACGAGCAGTACTTC
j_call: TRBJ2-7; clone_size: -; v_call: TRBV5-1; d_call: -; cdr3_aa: CASSTGYRTTVLEQYF; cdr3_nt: TGCGCCAGCAGCACGGGTTATCGGACAACGGTTCTCGAGCAGTACTTC
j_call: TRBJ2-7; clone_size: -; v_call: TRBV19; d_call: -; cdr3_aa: CASSISSGRVLYEQYF; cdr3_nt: TGTGCCAGTAGTATTTCCTCGGGCAGGGTACTCTACGAGCAGTACTTC
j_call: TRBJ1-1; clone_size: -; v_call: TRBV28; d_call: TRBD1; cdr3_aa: CASSLGGQGATEAFF; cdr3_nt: TGTGCCAGCAGTTTGGGGGGACAGGGGGCCACTGAAGCTTTCTTT
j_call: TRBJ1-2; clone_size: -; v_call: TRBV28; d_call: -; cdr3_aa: CASSFGGGLGYTF; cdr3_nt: TGTGCCAGCAGTTTTGGGGGAGGGCTCGGCTACACCTTC
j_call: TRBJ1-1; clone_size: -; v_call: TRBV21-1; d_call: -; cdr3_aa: CASSLLPLQGAPEAFF; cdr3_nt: TGTGCCAGCAGCCTATTACCGCTTCAGGGGGCTCCCGAAGCTTTCTTT
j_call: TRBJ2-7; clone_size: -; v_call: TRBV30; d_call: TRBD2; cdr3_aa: CAWSRAAGGGYEQYF; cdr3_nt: TGTGCCTGGAGTCGCGCGGCGGGAGGGGGATACGAGCAGTACTTC
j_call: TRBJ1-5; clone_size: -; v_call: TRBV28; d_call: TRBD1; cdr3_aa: CASSPSDREHQPQHF; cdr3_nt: TGTGCCAGCAGCCCGTCGGACAGGGAACATCAGCCCCAGCATTTT
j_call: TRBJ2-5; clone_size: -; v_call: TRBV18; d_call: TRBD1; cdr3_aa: CASSAGTVQETQYF; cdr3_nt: TGTGCCAGCTCAGCCGGGACAGTTCAAGAGACCCAGTACTTC
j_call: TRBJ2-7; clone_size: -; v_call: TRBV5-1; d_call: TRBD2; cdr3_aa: CASSFRGGTSGNYEQYF; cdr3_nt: TGCGCCAGCAGCTTCCGGGGTGGGACTAGCGGGAACTACGAGCAGTACTTC
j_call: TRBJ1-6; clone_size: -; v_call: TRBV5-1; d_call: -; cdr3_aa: CASSLERGTDNSPLHF; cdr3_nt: TGCGCCAGCAGCTTGGAACGGGGGACGGATAATTCACCCCTCCACTTT
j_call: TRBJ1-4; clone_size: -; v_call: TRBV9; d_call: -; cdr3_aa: CASRPPERDKKSNEKLFF; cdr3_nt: TGTGCCAGCAGACCCCCGGAGCGGGACAAAAAATCTAATGAAAAACTGTTTTTT
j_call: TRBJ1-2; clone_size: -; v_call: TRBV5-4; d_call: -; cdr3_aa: CASSLGVQEGYTF; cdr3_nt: TGTGCCAGCAGCTTGGGGGTACAGGAAGGCTACACCTTC
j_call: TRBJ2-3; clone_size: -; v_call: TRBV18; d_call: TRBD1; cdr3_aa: CASSLYRGTPSTDTQYF; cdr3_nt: TGTGCCAGCTCACTCTACAGGGGCACACCTAGCACAGATACGCAGTATTTT
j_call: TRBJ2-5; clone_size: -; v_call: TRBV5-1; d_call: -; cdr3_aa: CASSLAAGSETQYF; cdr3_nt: TGCGCCAGCAGCTTGGCCGCGGGTTCGGAGACCCAGTACTTC
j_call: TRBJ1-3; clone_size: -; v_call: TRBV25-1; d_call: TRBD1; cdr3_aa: CASSKTGRNTIYF; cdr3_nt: TGTGCCAGCAGTAAGACAGGGCGAAACACCATATATTTT
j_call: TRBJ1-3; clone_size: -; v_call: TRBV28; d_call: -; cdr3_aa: CASSLRFQRIRSGNTIYF; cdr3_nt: TGTGCCAGCAGTTTAAGGTTTCAGCGAATACGCTCTGGAAACACCATATATTTT
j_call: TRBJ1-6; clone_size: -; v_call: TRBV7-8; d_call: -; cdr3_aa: CASSRVQGWNSPLHF; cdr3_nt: TGTGCCAGCAGCCGGGTGCAGGGATGGAATTCACCCCTCCACTTT
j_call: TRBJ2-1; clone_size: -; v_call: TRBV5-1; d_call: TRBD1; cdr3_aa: CASSSTGTSYNEQFF; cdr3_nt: TGCGCCAGCAGCTCGACAGGGACCTCCTACAATGAGCAGTTCTTC
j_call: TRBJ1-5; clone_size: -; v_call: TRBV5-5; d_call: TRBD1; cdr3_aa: CASSWGQGLSQPQHF; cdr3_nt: TGTGCCAGCAGCTGGGGACAGGGGCTAAGTCAGCCCCAGCATTTT
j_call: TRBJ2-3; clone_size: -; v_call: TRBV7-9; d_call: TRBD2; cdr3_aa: CASSSTRGVDTQYF; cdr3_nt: TGTGCCAGCAGCTCCACCCGGGGGGTGGATACGCAGTATTTT
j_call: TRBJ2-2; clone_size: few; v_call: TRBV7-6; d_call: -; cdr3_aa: CASTYIPVGQSSQVDTGELFF; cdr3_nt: TGTGCCAGCACCTACATTCCGGTTGGACAGAGCTCGCAAGTTGACACCGGGGAGCTGTTTTTT
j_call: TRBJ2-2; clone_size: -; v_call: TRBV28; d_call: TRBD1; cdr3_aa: CASNYRDRGFTGELFF; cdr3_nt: TGTGCCAGCAATTACCGGGACAGGGGGTTCACCGGGGAGCTGTTTTTT
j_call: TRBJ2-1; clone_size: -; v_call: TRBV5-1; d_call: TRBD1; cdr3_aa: CASSDQGQSSHEQFF; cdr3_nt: TGCGCCAGCAGCGATCAGGGACAGAGTTCGCATGAGCAGTTCTTC
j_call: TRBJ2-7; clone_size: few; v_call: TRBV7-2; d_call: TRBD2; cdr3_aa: CASSLGSGALSSYEQYF; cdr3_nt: TGTGCCAGCAGCTTAGGTAGCGGGGCCTTGAGCTCCTACGAGCAGTACTTC
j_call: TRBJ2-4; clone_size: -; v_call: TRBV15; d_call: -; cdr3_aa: CATSRGSGGRLGKNIQYF; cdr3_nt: TGTGCCACCAGCAGAGGTTCGGGGGGCCGATTAGGCAAAAACATTCAGTACTTC
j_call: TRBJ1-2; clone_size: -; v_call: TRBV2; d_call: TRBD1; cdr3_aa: CASISGQGKTGYTF; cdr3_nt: TGTGCCAGCATCTCCGGACAGGGCAAAACTGGCTACACCTTC